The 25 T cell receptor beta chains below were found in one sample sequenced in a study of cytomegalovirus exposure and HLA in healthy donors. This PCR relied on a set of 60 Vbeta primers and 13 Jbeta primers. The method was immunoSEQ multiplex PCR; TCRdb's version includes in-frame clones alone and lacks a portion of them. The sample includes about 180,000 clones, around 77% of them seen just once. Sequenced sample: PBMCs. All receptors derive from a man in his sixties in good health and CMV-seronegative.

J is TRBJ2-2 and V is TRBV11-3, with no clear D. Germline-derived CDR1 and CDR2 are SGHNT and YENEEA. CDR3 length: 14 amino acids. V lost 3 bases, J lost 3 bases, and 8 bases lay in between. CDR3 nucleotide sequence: TGTGCCAGCAGCTTTGACTCCCACACCGGGGAGCTGTTTTTT. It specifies CASSFDSHTGELFF.

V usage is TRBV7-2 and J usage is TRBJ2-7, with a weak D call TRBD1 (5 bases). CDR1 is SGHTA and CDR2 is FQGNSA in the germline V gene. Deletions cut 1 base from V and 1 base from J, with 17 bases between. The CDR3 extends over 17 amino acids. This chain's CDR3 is CASSLGSGFGLSYEQYF. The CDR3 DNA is TGTGCCAGCAGCTTAGGTTCAGGGTTTGGCCTGTCCTACGAGCAGTACTTC.

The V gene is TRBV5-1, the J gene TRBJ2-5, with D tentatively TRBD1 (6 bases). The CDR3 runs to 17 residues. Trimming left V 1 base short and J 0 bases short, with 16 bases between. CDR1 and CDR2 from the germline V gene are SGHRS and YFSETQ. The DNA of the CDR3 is TGCGCCAGCAGCTTGCAGCCCGGGACACCGTACCAAGAGACCCAGTACTTC. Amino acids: CASSLQPGTPYQETQYF.

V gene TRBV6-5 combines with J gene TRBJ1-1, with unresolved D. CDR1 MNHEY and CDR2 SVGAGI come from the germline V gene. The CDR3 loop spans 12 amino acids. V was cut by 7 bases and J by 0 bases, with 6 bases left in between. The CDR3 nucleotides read TGTGCCAGCAAAACATTGAACACTGAAGCTTTCTTT. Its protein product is CASKTLNTEAFF.

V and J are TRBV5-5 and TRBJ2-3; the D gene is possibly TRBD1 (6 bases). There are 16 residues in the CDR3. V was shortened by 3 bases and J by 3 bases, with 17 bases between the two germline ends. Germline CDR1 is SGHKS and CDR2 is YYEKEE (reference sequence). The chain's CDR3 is CASSSRTGMPTDTQYF. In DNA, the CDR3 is TGTGCCAGCAGCTCTCGAACAGGGATGCCGACAGATACGCAGTATTTT.

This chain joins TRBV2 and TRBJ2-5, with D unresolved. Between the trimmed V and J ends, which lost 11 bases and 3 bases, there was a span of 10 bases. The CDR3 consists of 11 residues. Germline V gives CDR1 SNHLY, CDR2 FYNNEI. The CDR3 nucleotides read TGTGCCGGGCGCGTCGAAGAGACCCAGTACTTC. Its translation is CAGRVEETQYF.

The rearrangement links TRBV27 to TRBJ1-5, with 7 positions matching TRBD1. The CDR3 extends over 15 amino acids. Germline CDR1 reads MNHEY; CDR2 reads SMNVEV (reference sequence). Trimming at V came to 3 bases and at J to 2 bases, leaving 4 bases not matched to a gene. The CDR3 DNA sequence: TGTGCCAGCAGTTTCGGAGGGGGCGGCAATCAGCCCCAGCATTTT. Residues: CASSFGGGGNQPQHF.

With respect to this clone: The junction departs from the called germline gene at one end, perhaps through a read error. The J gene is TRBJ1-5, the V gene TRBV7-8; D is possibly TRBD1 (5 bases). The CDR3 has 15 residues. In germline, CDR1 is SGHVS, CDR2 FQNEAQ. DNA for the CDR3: TGTGCCAGCAGCTTAGAGGGGATTGGCAATCAGCCCCAGAATTTT. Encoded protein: CASSLEGIGNQPQNF.

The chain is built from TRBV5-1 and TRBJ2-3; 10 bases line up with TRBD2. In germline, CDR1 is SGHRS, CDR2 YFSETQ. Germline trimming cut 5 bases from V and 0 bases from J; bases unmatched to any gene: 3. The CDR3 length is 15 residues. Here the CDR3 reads CASRPSGSSTDTQYF. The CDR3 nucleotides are TGCGCCAGCAGGCCTAGCGGGAGTAGCACAGATACGCAGTATTTT.

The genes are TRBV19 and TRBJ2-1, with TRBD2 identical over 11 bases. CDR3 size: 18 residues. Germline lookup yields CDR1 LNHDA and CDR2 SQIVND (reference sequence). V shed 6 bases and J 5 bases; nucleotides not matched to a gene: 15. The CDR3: CASSLTSGGEGPHNEQFF. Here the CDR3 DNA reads TGTGCCAGTAGCCTCACTAGCGGGGGCGAAGGTCCGCACAATGAGCAGTTCTTC. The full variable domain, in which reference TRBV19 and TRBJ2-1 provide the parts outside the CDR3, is DGGITQSPKYLFRKEGQNVTLSCEQNLNHDAMYWYRQDPGQGLRLIYYSQIVNDFQKGDIAEGYSVSREKKESFPLTVTSAQKNPTAFYLCASSLTSGGEGPHNEQFFGPGTRLTVL.

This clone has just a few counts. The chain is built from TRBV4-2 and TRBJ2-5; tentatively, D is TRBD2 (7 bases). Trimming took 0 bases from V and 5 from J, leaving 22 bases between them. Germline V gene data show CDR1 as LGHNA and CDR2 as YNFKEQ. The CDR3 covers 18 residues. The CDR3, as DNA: TGTGCCAGCAGCCAAGAAGGAGGGGGGGCGAGGAGGGGGGAGACCCAGTACTTC. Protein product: CASSQEGGGARRGETQYF.

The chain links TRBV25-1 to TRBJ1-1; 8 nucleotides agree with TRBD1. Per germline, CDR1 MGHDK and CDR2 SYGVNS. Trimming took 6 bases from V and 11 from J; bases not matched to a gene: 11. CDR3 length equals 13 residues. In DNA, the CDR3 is TGTGCCAGCAGGGGACCAGGGGGCGCGCGGGCTTTCTTT. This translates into CASRGPGGARAFF.

DNA for the CDR3: TGTGCCAGCAGCCAATGGCTAGCGGGAGAGGGTGAGACCCAGTACTTC. This encodes CASSQWLAGEGETQYF. J is TRBJ2-5 and V is TRBV4-2; 10 positions match TRBD2. V was clipped by 2 bases and J by 5 bases; unmatched bases: 8. The CDR3 spans 16 residues. CDR1 and CDR2 from the germline V gene are LGHNA and YNFKEQ.

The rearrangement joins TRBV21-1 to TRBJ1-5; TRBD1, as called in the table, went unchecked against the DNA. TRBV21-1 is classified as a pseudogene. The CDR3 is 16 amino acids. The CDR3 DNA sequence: TGTGCCAGCAGCAAAGTCGCTACAGGTCTCAATCAGCCCCAGCATTTT. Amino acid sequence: CASSKVATGLNQPQHF.

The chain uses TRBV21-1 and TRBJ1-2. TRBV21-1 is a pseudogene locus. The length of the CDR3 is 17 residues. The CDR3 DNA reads TGTGCCAGCAGCAACAGCGAGATTGGGGAGGAGGGCTATGGCTACACCTTC. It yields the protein CASSNSEIGEEGYGYTF.

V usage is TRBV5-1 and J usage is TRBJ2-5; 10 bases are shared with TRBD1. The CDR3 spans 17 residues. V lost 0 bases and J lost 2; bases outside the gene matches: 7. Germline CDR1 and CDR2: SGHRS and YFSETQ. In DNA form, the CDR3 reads TGCGCCAGCAGCTTGGGGACAGGGGGGAGAACACAAGAGACCCAGTACTTC. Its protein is CASSLGTGGRTQETQYF.

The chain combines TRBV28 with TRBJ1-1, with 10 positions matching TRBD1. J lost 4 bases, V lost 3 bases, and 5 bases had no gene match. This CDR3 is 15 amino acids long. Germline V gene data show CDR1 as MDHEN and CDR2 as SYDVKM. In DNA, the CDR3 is TGTGCCAGCAGTTTTGGGACAGGGGTCGGCACTGAAGCTTTCTTT. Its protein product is CASSFGTGVGTEAFF.

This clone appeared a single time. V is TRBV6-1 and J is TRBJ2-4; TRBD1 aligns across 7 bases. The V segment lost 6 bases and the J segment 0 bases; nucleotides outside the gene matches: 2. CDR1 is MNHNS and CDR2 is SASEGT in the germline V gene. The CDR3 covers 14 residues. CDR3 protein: CASRNRGAKNIQYF. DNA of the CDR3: TGTGCCAGCAGGAACAGGGGAGCCAAAAACATTCAGTACTTC.

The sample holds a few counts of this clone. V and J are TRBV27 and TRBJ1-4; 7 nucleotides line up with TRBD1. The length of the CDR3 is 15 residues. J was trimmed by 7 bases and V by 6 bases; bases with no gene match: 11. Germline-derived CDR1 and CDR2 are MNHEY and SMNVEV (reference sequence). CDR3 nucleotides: TGTGCCAGCAGCACCAGGGGGAGCTGGGGTGAAAAACTGTTTTTT. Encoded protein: CASSTRGSWGEKLFF.

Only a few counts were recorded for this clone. Here the CDR3 reads CASSRDRGGTNEKLFF. In DNA form, the CDR3 reads TGTGCCAGCAGCCGAGACAGGGGGGGAACTAATGAAAAACTGTTTTTT. The V and J genes are TRBV28 and TRBJ1-4; 9 nucleotides agree with TRBD1. V lost 6 bases and J lost 1; bases outside the gene matches: 6. This CDR3 region has 16 residues. Germline V gene sequence: CDR1 MDHEN, CDR2 SYDVKM.

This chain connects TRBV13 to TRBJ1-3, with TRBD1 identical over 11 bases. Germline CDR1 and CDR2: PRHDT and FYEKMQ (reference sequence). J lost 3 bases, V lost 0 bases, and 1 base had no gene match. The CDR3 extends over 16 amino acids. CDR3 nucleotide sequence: TGTGCCAGCAGCTTAGGGGACAGGGGGCTTGGAAACACCATATATTTT. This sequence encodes CASSLGDRGLGNTIYF.

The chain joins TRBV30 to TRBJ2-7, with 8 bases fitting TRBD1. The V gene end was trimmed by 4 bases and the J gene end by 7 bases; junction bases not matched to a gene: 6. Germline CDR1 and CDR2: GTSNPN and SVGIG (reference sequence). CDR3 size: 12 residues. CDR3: CAWMGQAREQYF. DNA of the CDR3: TGTGCCTGGATGGGACAGGCGAGGGAGCAGTACTTC.

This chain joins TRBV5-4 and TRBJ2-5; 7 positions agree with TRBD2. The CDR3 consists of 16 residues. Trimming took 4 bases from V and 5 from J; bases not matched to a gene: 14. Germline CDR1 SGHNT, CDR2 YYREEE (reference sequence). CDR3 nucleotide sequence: TGTGCCAGCAGCGAGGGCGGAGCGGGGCACCGGGAGACCCAGTACTTC. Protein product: CASSEGGAGHRETQYF.

DNA for the CDR3: TGCAGCGTTGAAGAGACCAGGGTTAGCGAGCAGTACTTC. Translating it yields CSVEETRVSEQYF. V usage is TRBV29-1 and J usage is TRBJ2-7, with D maybe TRBD1 (5 bases). The CDR3 sequence is 13 residues long. Germline CDR1 and CDR2: SQVTM and ANQGSEA. The V and J ends lost 0 bases and 6 bases respectively, with 12 bases between them.

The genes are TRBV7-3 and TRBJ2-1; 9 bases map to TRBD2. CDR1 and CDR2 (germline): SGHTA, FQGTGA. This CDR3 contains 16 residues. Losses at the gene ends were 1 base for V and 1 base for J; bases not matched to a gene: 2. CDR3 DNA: TGTGCCAGCAGCTTAATGAGCGGGAGGTCCTACAATGAGCAGTTCTTC. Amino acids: CASSLMSGRSYNEQFF.